Listed below are T cell receptor beta chains from one sample, sequenced in a study of blood T cells in healthy people across ages. TCRdb called the 5' RACE reads again in MiXCR, with one record for every CDR3 protein. Among fewer than 2,000,000 distinct CDR3 sequences listed, around 40% were seen once. The sequenced material came from blood. These receptors came from a human donor in good health. Each CDR3 is given with its conserved first and last residue. D genes are given only for firm matches. Clone size is stated in some rows and not others, as once, few, many or a class when expanded.

j_call v_call clone_size d_call cdr3_aa cdr3_nt
TRBJ2-3 TRBV7-2 - TRBD2 CASSRRGGSDTQYF TGTGCCAGCAGCCGCCGCGGGGGATCAGATACGCAGTATTTT
TRBJ2-4 TRBV7-2 once - CASSLRDHGNIQYF TGTGCCAGCAGCTTAAGAGATCATGGAAACATTCAGTACTTC
TRBJ2-7 TRBV29-1 - - CSVRLGEQYF TGCAGCGTTAGGTTGGGTGAGCAGTACTTC
TRBJ2-1 TRBV4-3 few TRBD1 CASSSLPGQAQYEQFF TGCGCCAGCAGCTCCCTACCGGGACAGGCCCAGTATGAGCAGTTCTTC
TRBJ1-1 TRBV5-8 few - CASSGTIFARGGGTEAFF TGTGCCAGCAGCGGGACGATCTTTGCTAGGGGAGGAGGCACTGAAGCTTTCTTT
TRBJ2-7 TRBV7-3 few - CASSFGAGESEQYF TGTGCCAGCAGCTTTGGAGCCGGCGAAAGCGAGCAGTACTTC
TRBJ2-1 TRBV20-1 few - CSARQAPKTEQFF TGCAGTGCTAGGCAGGCCCCTAAGACTGAGCAGTTCTTC
TRBJ2-1 TRBV2 - - CASSGYVGGPYNEQFF TGTGCCAGCAGTGGGTACGTGGGGGGCCCGTACAATGAGCAGTTCTTC
TRBJ2-7 TRBV20-1 - - CSVSSAGNFYEQYF TGCAGTGTGTCTTCGGCAGGGAATTTTTACGAGCAGTACTTC
TRBJ2-4 TRBV30 - - CAWSVGSGSNIQYF TGTGCCTGGAGTGTAGGATCAGGGTCGAACATTCAGTACTTC
TRBJ1-2 TRBV2 - - CASRGLIGYTF TGTGCCAGCAGGGGGCTGATCGGCTACACCTTC
TRBJ2-3 TRBV7-9 - - CASSLYRLTDTQYF TGTGCCAGCAGCTTGTACAGGTTAACAGATACGCAGTATTTT
TRBJ2-3 TRBV7-2 - - CASSSRGGVSQDTQYF TGTGCCAGCAGCTCGAGGGGGGGAGTGTCACAAGATACGCAGTATTTT
TRBJ1-2 TRBV13 few - CASSLTVTHGYTF TGTGCCAGCAGCTTGACAGTTACCCATGGCTACACCTTC
TRBJ2-7 TRBV29-1 few TRBD1 CSAQGGRDYEQYF TGCAGCGCCCAAGGGGGCAGGGACTACGAGCAGTACTTC
TRBJ2-5 TRBV5-1 few - CASSFFGSQETQYF TGCGCCAGCAGCTTTTTCGGGAGTCAAGAGACCCAGTACTTC
TRBJ2-2 TRBV5-1 - - CASSWVGPGELFF TGCGCCAGCAGCTGGGTAGGGCCCGGGGAGCTGTTTTTT
TRBJ1-2 TRBV4-3 few TRBD1 CASSPRTGGVYGYTF TGCGCCAGCAGCCCCCGGACAGGGGGCGTCTATGGCTACACCTTC
TRBJ2-1 TRBV7-2 - - CASSSAPGPAYNEQFF TGTGCCAGCAGCTCAGCCCCGGGACCGGCCTACAATGAGCAGTTCTTC
TRBJ2-7 TRBV7-2 - - CASSLALQGTEQYF TGTGCCAGCAGCTTAGCGTTACAGGGTACCGAGCAGTACTTC
TRBJ2-7 TRBV27 many - CASSFGRTYEQYF TGTGCCAGCAGTTTTGGCAGAACCTACGAGCAGTACTTC
TRBJ2-6 TRBV5-1 - - CASSLSWGTSGANVLTF TGCGCCAGCAGCTTGTCCTGGGGGACCTCTGGGGCCAACGTCCTGACTTTC
TRBJ2-3 TRBV7-2 few - CASRRTGLVTDTQYF TGTGCCAGCAGACGTACAGGGTTAGTCACAGATACGCAGTATTTT
TRBJ1-5 TRBV5-1 - - CACSEGGVSNQPQHF TGCGCCTGCTCCGAGGGGGGGGTGAGCAATCAGCCCCAGCATTTT
TRBJ1-2 TRBV29-1 few - CSVEDSGVRDGYTF TGCAGCGTTGAAGATTCAGGGGTGAGGGATGGCTACACCTTC
TRBJ2-7 TRBV28 - TRBD1 CASSNPGQAVEQYF TGTGCCAGCAGTAACCCGGGACAGGCGGTCGAGCAGTACTTC
TRBJ2-3 TRBV29-1 - TRBD1 CSVEVRGYTDTQYF TGCAGCGTTGAGGTCAGGGGGTATACAGATACGCAGTATTTT
TRBJ2-1 TRBV20-1 - - CSARDTAIPYNEQFF TGCAGTGCTAGAGATACAGCGATCCCCTACAATGAGCAGTTCTTC
TRBJ2-7 TRBV7-6 few - CASSSADSYEQYF TGTGCCAGCAGCTCCGCGGACAGCTACGAGCAGTACTTC
TRBJ1-1 TRBV7-2 - - CASSLEEGGYAEAFF TGTGCCAGCAGCTTAGAGGAGGGTGGGTATGCTGAAGCTTTCTTT
TRBJ2-3 TRBV5-5 few - CASSLFQRDTQYF TGTGCCAGCAGCTTGTTCCAGCGAGATACGCAGTATTTT
TRBJ2-5 TRBV13 few - CASSFAISRGEQYF TGTGCCAGCAGCTTCGCAATCTCAAGGGGTGAGCAGTACTTC
TRBJ2-1 TRBV27 - TRBD1 CASSPPPGQGAGEQFF TGTGCCAGCAGTCCCCCCCCGGGACAGGGGGCTGGTGAGCAGTTCTTC
TRBJ2-1 TRBV2 few - CASSTSPHTLNEQFF TGTGCCAGCAGTACTAGCCCCCATACACTGAATGAGCAGTTCTTC
TRBJ2-7 TRBV2 - - CASREGLRSYEQYF TGTGCCAGCAGGGAGGGACTCCGCTCCTACGAGCAGTACTTC
TRBJ1-2 TRBV4-2 - - CASSQDWAQGLSYTF TGTGCCAGCAGCCAAGATTGGGCACAGGGTTTAAGCTACACCTTC
TRBJ1-6 TRBV27 few - CASSLSGQGNSPLHF TGTGCCAGCAGTTTATCGGGCCAGGGGAATTCACCCCTCCACTTT
TRBJ2-7 TRBV12-3/TRBV12-4 - - CASSRLSSYNEQYF TGTGCCAGCAGCCGGTTAAGCTCCTACAATGAGCAGTACTTC
TRBJ2-3 TRBV7-2 - - CASSPRGRGREDTQYF TGTGCCAGCAGCCCCCGAGGACGGGGCCGGGAAGATACGCAGTATTTT
TRBJ1-2 TRBV20-1 few - CSVSFNGYTF TGCAGTGTATCCTTCAATGGCTACACCTTC
TRBJ1-6 TRBV4-1 - TRBD1 CASSQGQPKNSPLHF TGCGCCAGCAGCCAGGGACAGCCCAAGAATTCACCCCTCCACTTT
TRBJ2-5 TRBV28 - - CASSSLFGGRSETQYF TGTGCCAGCAGTTCTCTATTTGGGGGTCGTTCAGAGACCCAGTACTTC
TRBJ1-2 TRBV28 many - CASSLGEGGYTF TGTGCCAGCAGTTTGGGCGAGGGCGGCTACACCTTC
TRBJ2-7 TRBV7-9 - - CASSLVRDNEQYF TGTGCCAGCAGCTTAGTCCGGGACAACGAGCAGTACTTC
TRBJ1-2 TRBV15 few - CATSRDKDFYGYTF TGTGCCACCAGCAGAGATAAGGATTTCTATGGCTACACCTTC
TRBJ1-2 TRBV12-3/TRBV12-4 few - CASSPDGGGYTF TGTGCCAGCTCTCCGGATGGGGGGGGCTACACCTTC
TRBJ2-2 TRBV7-6 - - CASSLAGGLTGELFF TGTGCCAGCAGCTTAGCGGGGGGCTTAACCGGGGAGCTGTTTTTT